The entry below describes one TCR beta chain. The CDR3 runs 11 residues. CDR1 and CDR2 from the germline V gene are SQVTM and ANQGSEA. V shed 8 bases and J shed 0 bases, with 7 bases lying between them. These data belong to a study of shared clonotypes between healthy human individuals. Method: immunoSEQ multiplex PCR; TCRdb's copy keeps in-frame clones and lacks some. The repertoire holds fewer than 400,000 clones, with around two thirds as singletons. The specimen was memory CD4+ T cells sorted from blood. The sample's subset: CD45RA-negative fraction. This clonotype was sampled from a man aged 25-40 years in good health. The chain recombines TRBV29-1 with TRBJ1-2; D is unresolved. The CDR3 nucleotides are TGCAGCACTGAAACTAACTATGGCTACACCTTC. Residues: CSTETNYGYTF.